The sequence of this T cell receptor (beta chain) was determined in a study of blood T cell repertoires in COVID-19. As for the study in general: The United States, Italy and Spain supplied acute and convalescent COVID-19 samples. Nucleic acid was either cDNA or gDNA, and it came from T cells, B-cell-depleted T cells, or PBMCs.

Participant-reported clinical history was the basis for cohort assignment. V lost 5 bases, J lost 7 bases, and 17 bases lay in between. The CDR3 spans 15 residues. CDR1 and CDR2 (germline): SGHTA, FQGNSA. Using immunoSEQ multiplex PCR, the repertoire was profiled, and TCRdb retains in-frame clones only, with some absent. The sample lists hundreds of thousands of clones, less than 90% occurring once. The sequencing sample was made of PBMCs or T cells enriched from blood (not recorded which). V usage is TRBV7-2 and J usage is TRBJ1-4; D might be TRBD1 (6 bases). This TCR derives from a woman aged 25 to 39 who had recovered from COVID-19. The CDR3 protein is CASSARGGIGEKLFF. The DNA of the CDR3 is TGTGCCAGCAGCGCCAGGGGAGGGATTGGTGAAAAACTGTTTTTT.